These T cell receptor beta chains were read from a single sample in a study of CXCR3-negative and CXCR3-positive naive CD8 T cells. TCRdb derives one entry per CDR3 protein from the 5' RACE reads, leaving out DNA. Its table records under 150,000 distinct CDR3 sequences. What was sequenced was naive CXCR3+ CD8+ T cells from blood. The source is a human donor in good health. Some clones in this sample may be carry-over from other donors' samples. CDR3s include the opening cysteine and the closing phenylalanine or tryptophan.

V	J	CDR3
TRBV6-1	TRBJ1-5	CASSEDRRSGSNQPQHF
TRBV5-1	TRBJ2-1	CDRFWVWQHYNEQFF
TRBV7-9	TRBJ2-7	CASSLGTILYEQYF
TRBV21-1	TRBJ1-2	CASSKAKSRPAANYGYTF
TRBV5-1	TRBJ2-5	CASRNDGQETQYF
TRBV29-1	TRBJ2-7	CSVLAANGYEQYF
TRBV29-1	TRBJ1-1	CSVEDRGIEAFF
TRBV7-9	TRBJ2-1	CASSLKRDNEQFF
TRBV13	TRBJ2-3	CASTTGPDTQYF
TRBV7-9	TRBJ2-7	CASSSSGSYEQYF
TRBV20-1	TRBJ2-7	CSASPGPGQGSDEYEQYF
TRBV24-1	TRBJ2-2	CATSGSFGTGELFF
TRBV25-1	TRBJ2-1	CASSLGTEGDEQFF
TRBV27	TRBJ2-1	CASRTGSNEQFF
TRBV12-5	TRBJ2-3	CASGAQTELGTDTQYF
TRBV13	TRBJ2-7	CASSSATGTVAYEQYF
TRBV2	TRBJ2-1	CASLIESGTGSYNEQFF
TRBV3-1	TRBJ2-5	CASSPLEREGETQYF
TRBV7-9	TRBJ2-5	CASSFGGGQETQYF
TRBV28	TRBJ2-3	CASSFWGRDSTDTQYF
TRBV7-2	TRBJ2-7	CASSWSYEQYF
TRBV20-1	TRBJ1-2	CSAVGEDGNYGYTF
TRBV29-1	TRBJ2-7	CSVENPRTYEQYF
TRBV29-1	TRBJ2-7	CSVVEGNSYEQYF
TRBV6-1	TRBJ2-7	CASSEWGTYEQYF
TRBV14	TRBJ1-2	CASSPSTANYGYTF
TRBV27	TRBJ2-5	CASRPSLADKETQYF
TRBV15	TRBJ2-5	CATSRDMREETQYF
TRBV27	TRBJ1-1	CASSLLGHTEAFF
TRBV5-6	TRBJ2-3	CASSHPLASGTDTQYF
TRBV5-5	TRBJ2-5	CASSLGGVAGWKETQYF
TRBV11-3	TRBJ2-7	CASRPRDRAYEQYF
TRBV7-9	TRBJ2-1	CASSLQFGRGGNEQFF
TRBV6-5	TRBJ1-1	CASRAGTEAFF
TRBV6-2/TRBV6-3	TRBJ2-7	CASSSPQSGRGYEQYF
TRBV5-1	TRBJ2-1	CASSLGTGGIGGYNEQFF
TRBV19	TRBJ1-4	CASSPGTSANEKLFF
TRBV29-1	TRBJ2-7	CSVDKIQGSYEQYF
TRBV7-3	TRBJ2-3	CASSLIGDPTDTQYF
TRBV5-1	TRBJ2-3	CASSALSGSTDTQYF
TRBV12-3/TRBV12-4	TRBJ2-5	CACVDTSQETQYF
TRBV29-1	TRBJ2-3	CSVDRRAPLSTDTQYF
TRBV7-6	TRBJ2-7	CASSLADTPTYEQYF
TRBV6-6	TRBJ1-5	CASKVQGGQPQHF
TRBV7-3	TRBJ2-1	CASSLGWGEEQFF
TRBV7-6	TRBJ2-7	CASSLSLASYEQYF
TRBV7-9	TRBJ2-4	CASSPRLAGGQNIQYF
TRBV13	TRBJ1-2	CASSAGTASYGYTF
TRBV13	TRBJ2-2	CASHGLGANTGELFF
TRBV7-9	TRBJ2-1	CTSSLEAPDEQFF
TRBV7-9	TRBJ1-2	CASSPPRIGRDAYGYTF
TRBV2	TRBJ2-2	CASSKADDPGAGGELFF
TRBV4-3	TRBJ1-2	CASSRGTGDGYTF
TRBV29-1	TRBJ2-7	CSVEGTGIYEQYF